This TCR beta chain was sequenced for a study of T cells after somatic rescue of genetic block. Here immunoSEQ multiplex PCR was the method, and the copy in TCRdb shows in-frame clones only, minus some. The sample shows about 14,000 clones, around 72% of them seen only once. CDR3 length: 14 amino acids. The germline V gene encodes CDR1 GTSNPN and CDR2 SVGIG (reference sequence). V lost 4 bases and J 7 bases, leaving 19 bases between the germline ends. What was sequenced was peripheral blood mononuclear cells (PBMCs). The TCR was taken from a boy aged 5 to 17. V is TRBV30 and J is TRBJ1-1, with D hard to call. The CDR3 is CAWTPLWLYHEAFF. Here the CDR3 DNA reads TGTGCCTGGACCCCCCTCTGGCTCTACCATGAAGCTTTCTTT.